These 24 T cell receptor beta chains share one sample of origin, sequenced in a study of CDR3 diversity in severe acne (dated by TCRdb to between 2018 and 2021). The method was PCR. Data came from an Illumina HiSeq 2000. TCRdb passed the public sequencing reads through fastp at Q25 and MiXCR, retaining productive beta sequences. Rows with one shared CDR3 protein collapse into an entry with the most common genes and DNA. This sample lists about 90,000 distinct CDR3 sequences; around 54% were detected once. The ten largest account for around a tenth of the sample. The sample was blood. The receptors derive from a male donor with severe acne vulgaris.

The sample holds a few counts of this clonotype. This chain joins TRBV12-3 or TRBV12-4 and TRBJ1-4; D is possibly TRBD1 (5 bases). The CDR3 runs 13 residues. The V and J ends lost 8 bases and 5 bases respectively, with 12 bases between them. The CDR3 region is CASVGAVNEKLFF. The DNA of the CDR3 is TGTGCCAGCGTCGGGGCCGTAAATGAAAAACTGTTTTTT.

This clonotype was seen repeatedly, ten times or more. The CDR3 nucleotides read TGTGCCAGTAGTATGGACAGGGGGAATGGCTACACCTTC. Translated: CASSMDRGNGYTF. The rearrangement uses TRBV19 and TRBJ1-2; 10 bases are shared with TRBD1. Germline-derived CDR1 and CDR2 are LNHDA and SQIVND (reference sequence). J lost 6 bases, V lost 3 bases, and 1 base had no gene match. The CDR3 is made up of 13 amino acids. The complete variable domain, with remaining parts taken from reference TRBV19 and TRBJ1-2, reads DGGITQSPKYLFRKEGQNVTLSCEQNLNHDAMYWYRQDPGQGLRLIYYSQIVNDFQKGDIAEGYSVSREKKESFPLTVTSAQKNPTAFYLCASSMDRGNGYTFGSGTRLTVV.

This sequence joins TRBV28 and TRBJ2-5, with 11 bases lining up with TRBD2. The V and J ends lost 5 bases and 3 bases, in that order; junction bases with no gene match: 8. The CDR3 has 16 amino acids. The germline V gene has CDR1 MDHEN and CDR2 SYDVKM. For the CDR3, the DNA is TGTGCCAGCAGTGCACCGGGACTAGCGGTTAAAGAGACCCAGTACTTC. It specifies CASSAPGLAVKETQYF.

V gene TRBV27 combines with J gene TRBJ1-6; no firm D call. Trimming removed 4 bases from V and 13 bases from J, with 20 bases in between. CDR1 MNHEY and CDR2 SMNVEV come from the germline V gene (reference sequence). The CDR3 has 15 residues. The CDR3: CASSSRGGTKAPLHF. The CDR3 region has the DNA TGTGCCAGCAGTTCCCGGGGTGGAACAAAGGCTCCCCTCCACTTT.

This clonotype has a count of ten or more. The chain has TRBV5-1 and TRBJ2-3, with D perhaps TRBD1 (6 bases). Germline CDR1 and CDR2: SGHRS and YFSETQ. V lost 4 bases to trimming and J lost 2 bases, with 14 bases between them. The CDR3 has 15 residues. CDR3 sequence (DNA): TGCGCCAGCAGCCCTCTGAGGGGGAACACAGATACGCAGTATTTT. It codes for CASSPLRGNTDTQYF.

This clonotype was seen more than once but under ten times. The chain has TRBV19 and TRBJ1-4; 7 bases align to TRBD1. J was trimmed by 6 bases and V by 5 bases; bases with no gene match: 9. Looked up from germline, CDR1 is LNHDA and CDR2 is SQIVND (reference sequence). The CDR3 is 15 amino acids. The CDR3 nucleotides are TGTGCCAGTAGTCATGGGGACAGACTTTATGAAAAACTGTTTTTT. Protein: CASSHGDRLYEKLFF.

This clonotype showed up many times. CDR3 bases: TGTGCCAGTAGTATAGGGGGGGGACAATTTAAGGAGCTGTTTTTT. It yields the protein CASSIGGGQFKELFF. V and J are TRBV19 and TRBJ2-2; D possibly corresponds to TRBD2 (7 bases). Trimming removed 1 base from V and 10 bases from J, with 16 bases in between. Germline CDR1 and CDR2: LNHDA and SQIVND (reference sequence). This CDR3 spans 15 amino acids. Full variable domain (rest looked up from reference TRBV19 and TRBJ2-2): DGGITQSPKYLFRKEGQNVTLSCEQNLNHDAMYWYRQDPGQGLRLIYYSQIVNDFQKGDIAEGYSVSREKKESFPLTVTSAQKNPTAFYLCASSIGGGQFKELFFGEGSRLTVL.

This clonotype was seen ten or more times. Compared with germline, one end of the junction differs, possibly owing to a read error. The chain uses TRBV6-5 and TRBJ1-3, with a possible D match to TRBD1 (5 bases). CDR1 and CDR2 from the germline V gene are MNHEY and SVGAGI. CDR3 size: 14 residues. CDR3 protein: CASSATGTLLEPVF. CDR3 bases: TGTGCCAGCAGTGCCACCGGGACTCTCCTGGAACCCGTCTTT.

This clonotype has a count of ten or more. The chain has TRBV6-5 and TRBJ2-2; no clear D gene. There are 12 residues in the CDR3. Germline V gene lookup returns CDR1 MNHEY and CDR2 SVGAGI. Trimming left V 6 bases short and J 4 bases short, with 6 bases between. CDR3 sequence: CASRTVTGELFF. CDR3 sequence (DNA): TGTGCCAGCAGAACAGTCACCGGGGAGCTGTTTTTT.

Worth noting for this clonotype: This may stem from a read error, because a much larger clone lies one nucleotide away. The gene calls are TRBV6-5 and TRBJ2-1; 8 nucleotides agree with TRBD2. Germline CDR1 MNHEY, CDR2 SVGAGI. The CDR3 covers 14 residues. Written as DNA, the CDR3 is TGTGCCAGCAGTAGGGGACTAGTGGCGAATGAGCAGTCCTTC. Translating it yields CASSRGLVANEQSF.

This clonotype was recorded many times. CDR3 sequence (DNA): TGTGCCAGCATCCCGGGACAGCAAGTATACGAGCAGTACTTC. This translates into CASIPGQQVYEQYF. The chain recombines TRBV28 with TRBJ2-7, with 7 bases matching TRBD1. With 7 bases clipped from V and 4 bases from J, the junction kept 10 bases outside the gene matches. Germline loops: CDR1 MDHEN, CDR2 SYDVKM. This CDR3 region has 14 residues. Together with reference TRBV28 and TRBJ2-7, the CDR3 gives the full variable domain: DVKVTQSSRYLVKRTGEKVFLECVQDMDHENMFWYRQDPGLGLRLIYFSYDVKMKEKGDIPEGYSVSREKKERFSLILESASTNQTSMYLCASIPGQQVYEQYFGPGTRLTVT.

This clonotype was seen many times. This sequence joins TRBV20-1 and TRBJ2-1; 7 positions agree with TRBD2. This CDR3 has 17 amino acids. Germline V gene data show CDR1 as DFQATT and CDR2 as SNEGSKA (reference sequence). V was pared by 1 base and J by 0 bases, with 9 bases of the junction left unmatched. CDR3 nucleotide sequence: TGCAGTGCTAGAGGTCAACTAGCGCCAAGCTCCTACAATGAGCAGTTCTTC. Translating it yields CSARGQLAPSSYNEQFF.

As to this clonotype: A junction end diverges from the germline sequence, so it may reflect a read error. The chain uses TRBV2 and TRBJ2-3; D is ambiguous. The CDR3 loop spans 16 amino acids. CDR1 SNHLY and CDR2 FYNNEI come from the germline V gene. The CDR3 loop is CASSDSTAGDTDTQYF. The CDR3 DNA sequence: TGCGCCAGCAGTGATTCGACTGCAGGAGACACAGATACGCAGTATTTT. Full variable domain (rest looked up from reference TRBV2 and TRBJ2-3): EPEVTQTPSHQVTQMGQEVILRCVPISNHLYFYWYRQILGQKVEFLVSFYNNEISEKSEIFDDQFSVERPDGSNFTLKIRSTKLEDSAMYFCASSDSTAGDTDTQYFGPGTRLTVL.

There are many counts of this clonotype. The chain combines TRBV9 with TRBJ1-2; D is undetermined. The CDR3 spans 13 residues. Germline lookup yields CDR1 SGDLS and CDR2 YYNGEE. V was pared by 0 bases and J by 3 bases, with 6 bases between. CDR3: CASSVGADYGYTF. The CDR3, as DNA: TGTGCCAGCAGCGTAGGGGCGGACTATGGCTACACCTTC.

This clonotype was counted only a few times. This chain uses TRBV29-1 with TRBJ2-5; no clear D gene. Germline CDR1 reads SQVTM; CDR2 reads ANQGSEA. CDR3 length equals 12 residues. V lost 0 bases and J lost 4, with 6 bases in between. This chain's CDR3 is CSVEDRPETQYF. In DNA form, the CDR3 reads TGCAGCGTTGAAGATAGACCAGAGACCCAGTACTTC.

Comment on this clonotype: A much more abundant neighbour one base away suggests this may be a read error. V is TRBV5-6 and J is TRBJ1-5; a weak D match, TRBD1 (5 bases). Per the germline V gene, CDR1 is SGHDT and CDR2 is YYEEEE. CDR3 size: 15 residues. Trimming took 2 bases from V and 7 from J, leaving 16 bases between them. The chain's CDR3 is CASSFMGPGGQPQHF. The CDR3 coding sequence is TGTGCCAGCAGCTTTATGGGGCCAGGAGGACAGCCCCAGCATTTT. The full variable domain, completed using reference TRBV5-6 and TRBJ1-5, is DAGVTQSPTHLIKTRGQQVTLRCSPKSGHDTVSWYQQALGQGPQFIFQYYEEEERQRGNFPDRFSGHQFPNYSSELNVNALLLGDSALYLCASSFMGPGGQPQHFGDGTRLSIL.

In its sample, this clonotype was seen many times. The chain carries TRBV19 and TRBJ1-5, with 8 bases matching TRBD1. Germline CDR1 and CDR2: LNHDA and SQIVND (reference sequence). The CDR3 is made up of 16 amino acids. Trimming cost V 0 bases and J 0 bases; bases outside gene matches: 1. This CDR3 reads CASSIETGVSNQPQHF. CDR3 DNA: TGTGCCAGTAGTATAGAGACAGGGGTTAGCAATCAGCCCCAGCATTTT.

With regard to this clonotype: A read error may account for a junction end that differs from germline. V gene TRBV6-1 combines with J gene TRBJ1-2; TRBD1 matches at 7 bases. The CDR3 totals 21 residues. Germline V lookup: CDR1 MNHNS, CDR2 SASEGT. The CDR3 nucleotides are TGTTCCAGGGGGGGGTGCCAGCAGTTGACCCGCCCGGGACAGTTCTACTATGGCTACACCTTC. The encoded protein is CSRGGCQQLTRPGQFYYGYTF.

The gene calls are TRBV20-1 and TRBJ2-7; TRBD1 matches 8 bases. The CDR3 has 17 residues. CDR1 is DFQATT, CDR2 SNEGSKA, per germline (reference sequence). V trimming: 0 bases; J trimming: 2 bases; junction bases outside the gene matches: 12. As DNA, the CDR3 is TGCAGTGCTAGAGATCGTCTCCGGACAGGGTCCGCCTACGAGCAGTACTTC. Its translation: CSARDRLRTGSAYEQYF.

This clonotype appeared a few times. The genes are TRBV29-1 and TRBJ2-3, with D unresolved. The CDR3 consists of 15 residues. CDR1 is SQVTM, CDR2 ANQGSEA, per germline. Between the trimmed V and J ends, which lost 0 bases and 1 base, there was a span of 11 bases. The CDR3 spells CSVEDTVQGTDTQYF. Here the CDR3 DNA reads TGCAGCGTTGAAGACACAGTGCAGGGCACAGATACGCAGTATTTT.

This clonotype appeared many times. The J gene is TRBJ2-1, the V gene TRBV20-1, with 8 nucleotides matching TRBD2. This CDR3 has 15 residues. From germline, CDR1 is DFQATT and CDR2 SNEGSKA (reference sequence). V shed 5 bases, J shed 5 bases, and the junction held 11 bases outside the gene matches. The CDR3 nucleotides are TGCAGTGCTCCCCCCGGCGGGAGGTCCAACAATGAGCAGTTCTTC. This encodes CSAPPGGRSNNEQFF.

The chain links TRBV24-1 to TRBJ2-5, with TRBD1 matching over 9 bases. The trim removed 10 bases at V and 1 base at J, leaving 3 bases unmatched. The CDR3 has 13 amino acids. Germline CDR1 and CDR2: KGHDR and SFDVKD. In DNA, the CDR3 is TGTGCCACTGGGGGACAGGGCCAAGAGACCCAGTACTTC. It specifies CATGGQGQETQYF.

This clonotype was counted at least ten times. The chain joins TRBV6-1 to TRBJ2-1; 9 nucleotides align to TRBD1. This CDR3 has 17 residues. The germline V gene has CDR1 MNHNS and CDR2 SASEGT. V lost 1 base to trimming and J lost 5 bases; unmatched junction nucleotides: 9. The CDR3 loop reads CASSEVLGTGINNEQFF. CDR3 DNA: TGTGCCAGCAGTGAAGTATTAGGGACAGGGATAAACAATGAGCAGTTCTTC.

This clonotype was seen at least ten times. CDR3 DNA sequence: TGTGCCAGCAGCTTAAGGGGGAGCGCAGATACGCAGTATTTT. This gives the protein CASSLRGSADTQYF. V is TRBV13 and J is TRBJ2-3; D may be TRBD1 (6 bases). V lost 2 bases and J 4 bases, leaving 10 bases between the germline ends. The CDR3 has 14 residues. Germline lookup yields CDR1 PRHDT and CDR2 FYEKMQ (reference sequence).